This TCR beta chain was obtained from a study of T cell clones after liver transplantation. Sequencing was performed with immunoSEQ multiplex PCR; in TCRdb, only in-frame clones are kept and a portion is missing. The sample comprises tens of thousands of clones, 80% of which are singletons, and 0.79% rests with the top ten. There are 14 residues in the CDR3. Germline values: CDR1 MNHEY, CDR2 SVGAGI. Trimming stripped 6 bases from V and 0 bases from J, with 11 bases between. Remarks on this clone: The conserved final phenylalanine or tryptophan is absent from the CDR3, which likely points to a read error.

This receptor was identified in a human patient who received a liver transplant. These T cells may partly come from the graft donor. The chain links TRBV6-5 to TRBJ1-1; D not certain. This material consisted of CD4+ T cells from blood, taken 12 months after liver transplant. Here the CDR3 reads CASSPQGMNTEAFL. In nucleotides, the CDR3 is TGTGCCAGCAGCCCCCAAGGCATGAACACTGAAGCTTTCCTT.